Below, 21 T cell receptor beta chains from the same sample are listed, as sequenced in a study of T-cell memory formation after mild COVID-19. TCRdb recomputed calls from the 5' RACE reads with MiXCR, one row per CDR3 protein. The repertoire holds tens of thousands of distinct CDR3 sequences, with 5% to 7% as singletons. Sequencing was carried out using PBMCs or a T cell subset sorted from them (not recorded which). These receptor sequences come from an adult who had mild COVID-19 (a few samples of this study predate the infection). Cell type and time point are not known.

This clonotype showed up many times. The chain combines TRBV27 with TRBJ2-2, with 9 bases aligning to TRBD1. The ends lost 6 bases at V and 4 bases at J; junction bases unmatched: 9. The germline V gene encodes CDR1 MNHEY and CDR2 SMNVEV (reference sequence). The CDR3 is made up of 16 amino acids. The CDR3 here is CASRHLGQGFTGELFF. CDR3 nucleotides: TGTGCCAGCAGGCACTTGGGACAGGGTTTCACCGGGGAGCTGTTTTTT.

This clonotype occurred many times. The CDR3: CATSRATGVGTEAFF. DNA of the CDR3: TGTGCCACCAGCAGAGCGACAGGGGTAGGGACTGAAGCTTTCTTT. The V and J genes are TRBV15 and TRBJ1-1; 8 bases line up with TRBD1. J gave up 5 bases and V 1 base, and 6 bases lay outside the gene matches. Germline CDR1 reads LNHNV; CDR2 reads YYDKDF (reference sequence). CDR3 length equals 15 residues.

This clonotype was seen more than once but under ten times. The chain carries TRBV18 and TRBJ1-1; D gene ambiguous. This CDR3 is built from 16 residues. Germline V CDR1 and CDR2: KGHSH, LQKENI. Trimming pared 0 bases from V and 0 bases from J, leaving 11 bases between. The CDR3 spells CASSPPYKGMNTEAFF. Written as DNA, the CDR3 is TGTGCCAGCTCACCACCCTACAAGGGAATGAACACTGAAGCTTTCTTT.

This clonotype was counted at least ten times. The V call is TRBV20-1, the J call TRBJ2-3; 8 nucleotides match TRBD2. This CDR3 has 16 residues. J lost 5 bases, V lost 0 bases, and 10 bases had no gene match. The germline gives CDR1 DFQATT, CDR2 SNEGSKA (reference sequence). Written as DNA, the CDR3 is TGCAGTGCTAGAGAAATAGCGGGATTCGGGTTAGATACGCAGTATTTT. This codes for CSAREIAGFGLDTQYF.

This clonotype was observed a few times. CDR3 DNA sequence: TGTGCCTGTTCTCAGGGGATGGACTATGGCTACACCTTC. This sequence encodes CACSQGMDYGYTF. The chain has TRBV30 and TRBJ1-2; D possibly corresponds to TRBD1 (6 bases). The ends were cut back, 6 bases at V and 3 bases at J, with 14 bases in the middle. CDR1 is GTSNPN, CDR2 SVGIG, per germline (reference sequence). The CDR3 spans 13 residues. The full variable domain, completed using reference TRBV30 and TRBJ1-2, is SQTIHQWPATLVQPVGSPLSLECTVEGTSNPNLYWYRQAAGRGLQLLFYSVGIGQISSEVPQNLSASRPQDRQFILSSKKLLLSDSGFYLCACSQGMDYGYTFGSGTRLTVV.

This clonotype was counted many times. The chain uses TRBV7-9 and TRBJ2-4; D may be TRBD1 or TRBD2 (5 bases each). With 5 bases removed from V and 3 bases from J, the gap between germline ends came to 26 bases. Germline V gene data show CDR1 as SEHNR and CDR2 as FQNEAQ (reference sequence). The CDR3 consists of 19 residues. CDR3 bases: TGTGCCAGCAGCGTCGGGCTAGGCTACGATGTGGGGGTCAAAAACATTCAGTACTTC. Its translation: CASSVGLGYDVGVKNIQYF. Variable domain in full (rest from reference TRBV7-9 and TRBJ2-4): DTGVSQNPRHKITKRGQNVTFRCDPISEHNRLYWYRQTLGQGPEFLTYFQNEAQLEKSRLLSDRFSAERPKGSFSTLEIQRTEQGDSAMYLCASSVGLGYDVGVKNIQYFGAGTRLSVL.

This clonotype was seen a handful of times. The chain combines TRBV5-5 with TRBJ2-7, with 10 nucleotides matching TRBD2. V trimming: 4 bases; J trimming: 2 bases; junction bases outside the gene matches: 9. This CDR3 contains 16 residues. Germline V gene lookup returns CDR1 SGHKS and CDR2 YYEKEE (reference sequence). The CDR3, as DNA: TGTGCCAGCAGCACAAAATTAGCGGGGGGAGCCTACGAGCAGTACTTC. Protein: CASSTKLAGGAYEQYF.

This clonotype was found many times. The chain is built from TRBV7-9 and TRBJ1-2; D uncertain. Germline V gene sequence: CDR1 SEHNR, CDR2 FQNEAQ (reference sequence). The CDR3 totals 13 residues. Trimming cost V 8 bases and J 8 bases, with 18 bases left between them. Here the CDR3 reads CASASVRVGGYTF. The DNA for the CDR3 is TGTGCCAGCGCCTCAGTGAGGGTCGGCGGCTACACCTTC.

CDR3 nucleotides: TGTGCCAGCAGTTGGACAAACAGGGTCAATCAGCCCCAGCATTTT. This encodes CASSWTNRVNQPQHF. The chain has TRBV6-2 or TRBV6-3 and TRBJ1-5; tentative D call: TRBD1 (6 bases). V lost 4 bases, J lost 3 bases, and 13 bases lay in between. The CDR3 has 15 residues. The V gene's germline CDR1 is MNHEY and CDR2 SVGEGT.

This clonotype was observed a few times. The rearrangement joins TRBV20-1 to TRBJ2-7; a weak D match, TRBD2 (6 bases). Trimming cost V 3 bases and J 5 bases, with 14 bases left between them. Germline V gene sequence: CDR1 DFQATT, CDR2 SNEGSKA (reference sequence). The CDR3 length is 13 residues. The CDR3 reads CSASARREDEQYF. The CDR3 nucleotides are TGCAGTGCTAGTGCCCGGAGGGAGGACGAGCAGTACTTC.

This clonotype came up many times. This rearrangement joins TRBV5-5 to TRBJ2-7; D might be TRBD1 or TRBD2, each matching 5 bases. Germline assignment: CDR1 SGHKS and CDR2 YYEKEE (reference sequence). The CDR3 is 15 amino acids. With 5 bases removed from V and 3 bases from J, the gap between germline ends came to 18 bases. CDR3 DNA: TGTGCCAGCAGGCATTCTCGGGACCGCCTCTACGAGCAGTACTTC. This gives the protein CASRHSRDRLYEQYF.

This clonotype was recorded at least ten times. The chain combines TRBV18 with TRBJ2-7; D ambiguous. Germline V gives CDR1 KGHSH, CDR2 LQKENI. CDR3 length: 13 amino acids. Trimming removed 2 bases from V and 3 bases from J, with 8 bases in between. This CDR3 is CASSPTTFYEQYF. CDR3 sequence (DNA): TGTGCCAGCTCACCAACGACTTTCTACGAGCAGTACTTC.

There are many counts of this clonotype. The genes are TRBV7-9 and TRBJ2-3; D ambiguous. V was clipped by 3 bases and J by 8 bases, with 18 bases between them. From germline, CDR1 is SEHNR and CDR2 FQNEAQ (reference sequence). This CDR3 spans 15 amino acids. The CDR3 nucleotides read TGTGCCAGCAGCTTTGGCCAGCGCTTTGCTGGTACGCAGTATTTT. Translating it yields CASSFGQRFAGTQYF.

This chain links TRBV30 with TRBJ1-1; possibly TRBD1 for D (6 bases). Trimming left V 5 bases short and J 4 bases short, with 14 bases between. Germline assignment: CDR1 GTSNPN and CDR2 SVGIG (reference sequence). The CDR3 has 13 residues. CDR3 coding DNA: TGTGCCTGGGCTCTCCAGGGGAGCACTGAAGCTTTCTTT. This translates into CAWALQGSTEAFF.

In its sample, this clonotype was seen a few times. This chain connects TRBV14 to TRBJ2-1; no definite D call. This CDR3 spans 14 amino acids. Germline V gene data show CDR1 as SGHDN and CDR2 as FVKESK. Trimming stripped 2 bases from V and 4 bases from J, with 9 bases between. The CDR3 DNA reads as TGTGCCAGCAGCCAACGGCAGCAATACAATGAGCAGTTCTTC. This encodes CASSQRQQYNEQFF.

This clonotype appeared a few times. The rearrangement links TRBV24-1 to TRBJ2-5, with D unresolved. There are 13 residues in the CDR3. V lost 5 bases and J 2 bases, leaving 8 bases between the germline ends. Germline values: CDR1 KGHDR, CDR2 SFDVKD. The chain's CDR3 is CATSVGHQETQYF. The CDR3 DNA reads TGTGCCACCAGTGTGGGCCATCAAGAGACCCAGTACTTC.

The chain employs TRBV25-1 and TRBJ1-1, with D possibly TRBD1 on 6 matching bases. Germline loops: CDR1 MGHDK, CDR2 SYGVNS. The CDR3 spans 15 residues. With 2 bases removed from V and 4 bases from J, the gap between germline ends came to 14 bases. The CDR3 protein is CASSETTGLGTEAFF. The CDR3, as DNA: TGTGCCAGCAGTGAAACCACAGGGTTGGGCACTGAAGCTTTCTTT.

This clonotype appeared many times. CDR3 DNA sequence: TGTGCCAGCAGTCCCTTCCAGGGGGCGGGCGGCTACACCTTC. Translated: CASSPFQGAGGYTF. J is TRBJ1-2 and V is TRBV12-3 or TRBV12-4; 8 nucleotides agree with TRBD1. Trimming at V came to 5 bases and at J to 8 bases, leaving 10 bases not matched to a gene. CDR3 size: 14 residues.

The chain has TRBV7-9 and TRBJ1-2, with D perhaps matching TRBD1 (6 bases). The germline V and J ends were trimmed by 6 bases and 3 bases, with 11 bases remaining between them. CDR3 size: 13 residues. Per the germline V gene, CDR1 is SEHNR and CDR2 is FQNEAQ (reference sequence). This CDR3 reads CASRRTADYGYTF. DNA of the CDR3: TGTGCCAGCAGACGGACAGCCGACTATGGCTACACCTTC.

A note on this clonotype: At one boundary the junction diverges from the germline segment, which might be a read error. The J gene is TRBJ2-2, the V gene TRBV7-6, with TRBD2 identical over 12 bases. Per germline, CDR1 SGHVS and CDR2 FNYEAQ. This CDR3 is built from 17 residues. This CDR3 reads CASSLRLAGDDTRELFF. The CDR3 DNA reads TGTGCCAGCAGCTTAAGACTAGCGGGAGACGACACCAGGGAGCTGTTTTTT.

The V call is TRBV14, the J call TRBJ2-1; D unclear. The CDR3 covers 12 residues. Trimming took off 4 bases at V and 12 bases at J, with 13 bases between the two ends. Germline V gene data show CDR1 as SGHDN and CDR2 as FVKESK. CDR3 DNA: TGTGCCAGCAGCCCCACAAGGAACCGGCAGTTCTTC. The encoded protein is CASSPTRNRQFF.